The clone carrying this T cell receptor (beta chain) has a handful of counts. Its matching antigen is unknown. A read error may account for a junction end that differs from germline. The data belong to a study of beta chain features in type 1 diabetes. Looking at the study overall: In all, 107,917,701 sorted cells from all samples were analyzed. General study findings and limits: The naive, central memory and Treg TCRB repertoires of patients appeared to be more similar to one another than those of healthy donors. Among all four CD4+ subsets, Type 1 diabetes patients had TCRB CDR3s that were moderately but significantly shorter. PCR might preferentially amplify shorter templates, equally in patients and controls.

The investigators reverse transcribed all of the isolated RNA, so they sequenced expressed TCRB transcripts. The table came from immunoSEQ multiplex PCR; TCRdb's copy has only in-frame clones and leaves some out. The sample contains around 260,000 clones, roughly 22% of which appear only once. This CDR3 contains 12 residues. Germline loops: CDR1 GTSNPN, CDR2 SVGIG (reference sequence). Sorted populations were all over 95% pure. The V and J genes are TRBV30 and TRBJ2-7, with D perhaps matching TRBD2 (5 bases). Sequencing input: naive CD4+ T cells from blood. This TCR came from a woman in her 40s with type 1 diabetes. The CDR3 protein is CAWSVTGSPRDF. In DNA form, the CDR3 reads TGTGCCTGGAGTGTAACTGGGTCGCCGAGGGACTTC. Full variable domain (missing parts from reference TRBV30 and TRBJ2-7): SQTIHQWPATLVQPVGSPLSLECTVEGTSNPNLYWYRQAAGRGLQLLFYSVGIGQISSEVPQNLSASRPQDRQFILSSKKLLLSDSGFYLCAWSVTGSPRDFGPGTRLTVT.